This TCR beta chain appears in the sequencing data of a study of cytomegalovirus exposure and HLA in healthy donors. Germline CDR1 is GTSNPN and CDR2 is SVGIG (reference sequence). With V trimmed by 2 bases and J by 7 bases, 7 bases remained unmatched. This CDR3 comprises 13 residues. Findings of the study overall: In a later analysis, a genetic analysis reported fewer productive-TCR N-insertions in an Asian-associated ancestry cluster than the cohort average. Most subjects' HLA-A and HLA-B alleles were reportedly predicted from TCR beta sequences. In a later analysis, TCR association rates varied by HLA locus: DRB1 most, HLA-C fewest.

Of note for this clone: The target antigen is unknown.

Vbeta (60) and Jbeta (13) primers were used in the PCR. Assay used: immunoSEQ multiplex PCR; TCRdb lists only in-frame clones, some missing. The sample records some 200,000 clones, approximately 78% being singletons. The origin of this receptor is a woman younger than 30 in good health and CMV-seronegative. Sequencing was performed on PBMCs. The chain uses TRBV30 and TRBJ1-1; 7 nucleotides align to TRBD1. In nucleotides, the CDR3 is TGTGCCTGGAGTACAGGGGTCTACGGTGAAGCTTTCTTT. This sequence encodes CAWSTGVYGEAFF.